Shown below are 7 T cell receptor beta chains from a single sample sequenced in a study of T-cell reconstitution after alpha-beta-depleted transplantation in children. As it was prepared, the TCRbeta library received unique molecular identifiers. TCRdb reprocessed the PCR reads with MiXCR, giving one entry per CDR3 protein. Seen here are hundreds of thousands of distinct CDR3 sequences, around 12% observed once, and the top ten hold around 2.5%. This specimen was PBMCs from the stem cell graft donor, taken from the stem cell graft. These TCRs come from a human donor who donated a stem cell graft to a child with acute lymphoblastic leukemia.

This clonotype was recorded once. This chain uses TRBV5-1 with TRBJ1-1; the D is unclear. The V end was cut by 5 bases, the J end by 1 base, with 9 bases between. Germline lookup yields CDR1 SGHRS and CDR2 YFSETQ. The CDR3 runs to 13 residues. In nucleotides, the CDR3 is TGCGCCAGCAGTAATTGGGCGAACACTGAAGCTTTCTTT. The encoded protein is CASSNWANTEAFF.

Many counts were recorded for this clonotype. The CDR3 coding sequence is TGTGCCAGCAGCTTGGAGCCAGGGTCATCGGAGACCCAGTACTTC. Amino acids: CASSLEPGSSETQYF. The chain uses TRBV5-5 and TRBJ2-5; D possibly corresponds to TRBD1 (5 bases). The germline gives CDR1 SGHKS, CDR2 YYEKEE (reference sequence). The length of the CDR3 is 15 residues. Trimming cost V 0 bases and J 5 bases, with 14 bases left between them.

The V gene is TRBV6-5, the J gene TRBJ2-1; D not resolved. V was pared by 3 bases and J by 0 bases, with 6 bases between. Germline V gives CDR1 MNHEY, CDR2 SVGAGI. This CDR3 has 14 residues. This chain's CDR3 is CASSYYGSYNEQFF. Here the CDR3 DNA reads TGTGCCAGCAGTTATTACGGCTCCTACAATGAGCAGTTCTTC.

As regards this clonotype: Possible read error: a much larger clone is one base away. The CDR3 end shows no conserved phenylalanine or tryptophan, and so a read error is likely. The gene calls are TRBV29-1 and TRBJ2-1, with D uncertain. Germline values: CDR1 SQVTM, CDR2 ANQGSEA. The CDR3 runs to 14 residues. The germline V and J ends were trimmed by 2 bases and 0 bases, with 8 bases remaining between them. DNA of the CDR3: TGCAGCGTTGAATCGCGAGGCTCCTACAATGAGCAGTTCTTG. Protein sequence: CSVESRGSYNEQFL.

There are many counts of this clonotype. The J gene is TRBJ1-2, the V gene TRBV10-3, with 8 nucleotides matching TRBD1. The CDR3 runs 16 residues. CDR1 is ENHRY and CDR2 is SYGVKD in the germline V gene. After removal of 3 bases from V and 3 bases from J, the junction contained 9 bases not matched to a gene. The CDR3 sequence: CAISEPTMDRDYGYTF. CDR3 DNA sequence: TGTGCCATCAGTGAACCCACCATGGACAGGGACTATGGCTACACCTTC.

This clonotype was detected only a few times. The chain recombines TRBV7-9 with TRBJ2-7; 8 bases line up with TRBD1. Germline V gene lookup returns CDR1 SEHNR and CDR2 FQNEAQ (reference sequence). The V gene end was trimmed by 9 bases and the J gene end by 2 bases; junction bases not matched to a gene: 12. The CDR3 is 15 amino acids. In DNA form, the CDR3 reads TGTGCCAGTAAGCGCACCCAGGGGGCGGCCTACGAGCAGTACTTC. Translated, it gives CASKRTQGAAYEQYF.

This clonotype showed up many times. This sequence joins TRBV29-1 and TRBJ1-1; D ambiguous. Trimming pared 4 bases from V and 8 bases from J, leaving 8 bases between. Looked up from germline, CDR1 is SQVTM and CDR2 is ANQGSEA. The CDR3 runs to 10 residues. The CDR3 nucleotides read TGCAGCGTTGGAGGGTCCGAAGCTTTCTTT. This gives the protein CSVGGSEAFF.